This T cell receptor beta chain was sequenced in a study of blood T cells in healthy people across ages (dated by TCRdb to 2014 to 2015). Concerning the study at large: In model experiments, template switching captured roughly one uniquely barcoded TCR beta cDNA molecule for every two T cells. To track age-related changes in TCR beta repertoire diversity, the study relied on deep sequencing normalized with unique cDNA molecular identifiers. Four age groups were formed from the donors: young (average 16 years), middle-aged (around 40), aged (around 62) and long-lived (82). Two additional independent replicas of 1 million unique cDNA reads from the same blood draw were analyzed for two donors (one aged 18 to 29 and one aged 80 or older). What the study reported, not specific to this receptor: Estimates of total diversity based on one million sequenced T cells were considered lower bounds and underestimates. Compared with the aged group, the long-lived group had more naive CD4+ T cells, fewer expanded clones and increased TCR diversity, suggesting age selection. There was a strong correlation between observed TCR beta diversity and the percentage of naive T cells measured by flow cytometry. Because profiling used bulk unsorted PBMCs, naive and antigen-experienced compartments could not be compared conclusively. As age increased, observed TCR beta diversity per million T cells dropped in a roughly linear way, and a significant reduction was already evident by age around 41. The CMV infection status of donors was not known, potentially confounding age-related changes in expanded clonotypes.

The CDR1 and CDR2 encoded by the germline V gene (reference sequence) are SGHNT and YYREEE. V loses 4 bases at its end and J loses 7 bases; junction bases beyond the gene matches: 8. The CDR3 goes from the cysteine to the phenylalanine over 15 residues. Kept here is only the CDR3 DNA, which spans 45 bases and is read in frame from base 1. To note about this clonotype: This clone's antigen is unknown. Nothing much larger sits one base from this clone, and base qualities are not available.

Libraries came from 5' RACE. The sample was run on an Illumina HiSeq 2500. The second PCR ran for about 6 to 12 cycles and used a J-beta primer mix along with a sample-barcoded 5' primer. A unique molecular identifier was introduced onto each TCR beta cDNA molecule by a template-switch 5' adaptor carrying 12 random nucleotides. Each sample yielded at least 3 million CDR3-containing paired-end reads. First-strand cDNA synthesis was performed from all RNA using the Mint cDNA synthesis kit, with priming by a TRBC-specific oligonucleotide. All cDNA was treated with uracil-DNA glycosylase and then went through a first 18-cycle PCR with the universal primers M1SS and BC2_uni_R. The study's own analysis went as follows. For normalization, 1 million high-quality reads were randomly selected from each sample, with every read carrying a distinct molecular identifier. Instead of being binned into consensus sequences, reads with shared molecular identifiers were discarded. MiTCR, run with a Q25 quality threshold and the strictest error-elimination algorithm, handled CDR3 identification, clonotype clustering and error correction. Lower-bound total TCR beta diversity was estimated with a nonparametric unseen species model using Euler transformation. TCRdb reanalyzed the raw reads on its own, using fastp at Q25 for trimming and MiXCR for clone calling, and kept in-frame beta chains. Every entry covers one CDR3 protein and lists the most common genes and DNA from its rows. The V and J calls shown here were made by TCRdb, not taken from the authors' results. For this sample there are 800,000 to 950,000 distinct CDR3 sequences; approximately 32% appear just once. Roughly 10% of the sample comes from the top ten.

The roughly 37 donors, aged about 6 to 100 years, were systemically healthy Caucasian individuals from Russia. About 9.6 milliliters of peripheral blood were collected from each donor into EDTA-treated Vacutainer tubes. PBMCs were isolated by Ficoll-Paque density-gradient centrifugation, with at least 6.5 million obtained per sample. Trizol reagent was used to extract total RNA from the PBMCs, yielding at least 6 micrograms per sample. The percentages of naive CD45RAhigh/CD27high T cells were determined by flow cytometry on a PBMC aliquot from every donor. These sequences were also reported in another study, on T cells of mothers and their children. The other study reports the following: The donors were nine systemically healthy Caucasian individuals, made up of three mothers and their six children. cDNA synthesis consumed the entire amount of extracted RNA, loaded at around 1.5 ug RNA in each 15 ul reaction. In the second PCR, sample barcodes and 2-4 random nucleotides were introduced via the M1S primer. More than 8 million TCR beta CDR3 reads were obtained from each mother, and some 3.3 million reads were obtained from each child. In both related and unrelated pairs, thymic selection shapes the output of TCR recombination in a similar way, with inherited differences having only a minor effect. Related mother-child pairs always showed normalized repertoire overlap that was slightly higher than in unrelated mother-child pairs, though the difference was never significant. Persistent microchimeric T cell clones were not detected, at a sensitivity of about 100 clones per million clonotypes. The study used deep NGS to compare TCR beta repertoires of mothers and children, seeking features distinguishing related mother-child pairs from unrelated individuals. The mean age was about 40 +/- 4 years for the mothers and approximately 11 +/- 4 years for the children. After adapter ligation was performed with NEBNext reagents, the libraries were sequenced on an Illumina HiSeq 2000 with 100+100 nt paired-end reads. To prevent cross-contamination, the mother and child libraries were prepared a month apart and were sequenced in separate runs. Each donor had between about 500,000 and 2,300,000 distinct TCR beta clonotypes identified. Naive TCR beta clonotypes were estimated from low-frequency clonotypes matched to each donor's FACS-determined naive share, without sorting.

The source material was blood. The chain employs TRBV5-4 and TRBJ1-2; a stretch of 12 junction bases matches TRBD1. This clonotype was sampled from a woman aged 40-49 years in good health. The DNA sequence is TGTGCCAGCAGCGGATGGGGGACAGGGGGCTTTGGCTACACCTTC. Translated, it reads CASSGWGTGGFGYTF.